This record covers a single T cell receptor beta chain. The sample is drawn from a study of shared clonotypes between healthy human individuals. Terminally differentiated effector memory CD45RA+ cells were left out of the naive CD8 fraction, which was CD45RO-negative and positively selected for CCR7. Donors were Caucasian adults residing in Nashville, Tennessee, USA. This CDR3 has 19 amino acids. The germline gives CDR1 PRHDT, CDR2 FYEKMQ (reference sequence). V was pared by 3 bases and J by 0 bases, with 13 bases of the junction left unmatched. Here immunoSEQ multiplex PCR was the method, and the copy in TCRdb shows in-frame clones only, minus some. This table has a few million clones, 93% appearing once.

The sequenced sample consisted of naive CD8+ T cells from PBMCs. This clonotype was obtained from a man between 18 and 29 years old in good health. Some clones in this sample may be carry-over from other donors' samples. The chain joins TRBV13 to TRBJ2-1, with 8 bases identical to TRBD2. This chain's CDR3 is CASSFILAGGESSYNEQFF. The CDR3 DNA reads TGTGCCAGCAGCTTTATCCTAGCGGGTGGGGAGAGCTCCTACAATGAGCAGTTCTTC.